The 30 T cell receptor beta chains listed next were all sequenced from one sample in a study of CD8 T cells in ankylosing spondylitis. TCRdb reprocessed the 5' RACE reads with MiXCR, giving one entry per CDR3 protein. The sample contains 150,000 to 250,000 distinct CDR3 sequences, roughly 13% of which appear only once. Sequenced sample: blood, either unsorted or a sorted T cell fraction (not recorded which). These receptor sequences come from a male donor with ankylosing spondylitis or in good health (not recorded which).

V and J are TRBV29-1 and TRBJ1-2; D possibly corresponds to TRBD1 (5 bases). The CDR3 sequence is 14 residues long. From germline, CDR1 is SQVTM and CDR2 ANQGSEA. The V and J ends lost 0 bases and 4 bases respectively, with 12 bases between them. In nucleotides, the CDR3 is TGCAGCGTTGAAGATACAGGAGATGGCTATGGCTACACCTTC. Residues: CSVEDTGDGYGYTF.

This clonotype appeared many times. The rearrangement joins TRBV7-9 to TRBJ2-7; D uncertain. V lost 5 bases to trimming and J lost 0 bases, with 17 bases between them. Germline CDR1 reads SEHNR; CDR2 reads FQNEAQ (reference sequence). The CDR3 spans 16 residues. The CDR3 spells CASSAKGTASSYEQYF. CDR3 DNA: TGTGCCAGCAGCGCAAAGGGTACGGCGAGCTCCTACGAGCAGTACTTC.

This chain joins TRBV5-5 and TRBJ2-3; D may be TRBD2 (6 bases). Germline CDR1 and CDR2: SGHKS and YYEKEE (reference sequence). The CDR3 spans 15 residues. V was pared by 4 bases and J by 2 bases, with 14 bases between. CDR3 in DNA: TGTGCCAGCAGCCCCGGGAGTCCTTACACAGATACGCAGTATTTT. Its translation is CASSPGSPYTDTQYF.

J is TRBJ2-2 and V is TRBV24-1; TRBD1 matches at 7 bases. The CDR3 is made up of 14 amino acids. CDR1 and CDR2 (germline): KGHDR, SFDVKD. V gave up 4 bases and J gave up 6 bases; unmatched junction bases: 4. Here the CDR3 DNA reads TGTGCCACCAGTGACCAGGGGGTCCCCGGGGAGCTGTTTTTT. It translates to CATSDQGVPGELFF.

This clonotype was counted only a few times. The rearrangement uses TRBV27 and TRBJ2-2; D remains ambiguous. V lost 4 bases and J 1 base, leaving 7 bases between the germline ends. The CDR3 consists of 14 residues. The germline V gene encodes CDR1 MNHEY and CDR2 SMNVEV (reference sequence). The CDR3 DNA is TGTGCCAGCAGTTCACTGATGAACACCGGGGAGCTGTTTTTT. This gives the protein CASSSLMNTGELFF.

The chain joins TRBV11-2 to TRBJ2-1; D is unclear. Germline V lookup: CDR1 SGHAT, CDR2 FQNNGV. This CDR3 has 16 residues. With 1 base removed from V and 3 bases from J, the gap between germline ends came to 13 bases. CDR3 loop: CASSLGQETDYNEQFF. The CDR3 coding sequence is TGTGCCAGCAGCTTAGGCCAGGAAACGGACTACAATGAGCAGTTCTTC.

This clonotype was seen a few times. The chain is built from TRBV12-3 or TRBV12-4 and TRBJ2-7; TRBD1 matches 8 bases. The CDR3 consists of 14 residues. Germline trimming cut 2 bases from V and 5 bases from J; bases unmatched to any gene: 5. The CDR3 sequence: CASSLTGQVDEQYF. For the CDR3, the DNA is TGTGCCAGCAGTTTAACGGGACAGGTCGACGAGCAGTACTTC.

A few counts support this clonotype. This chain joins TRBV19 and TRBJ1-1, with D unresolved. CDR3 size: 13 residues. Trimming took off 3 bases at V and 1 base at J, with 6 bases between the two ends. Germline CDR1 and CDR2: LNHDA and SQIVND (reference sequence). CDR3 sequence reads: CASSIGSNTEAFF. The CDR3 bases are TGTGCCAGTAGTATTGGGTCGAACACTGAAGCTTTCTTT.

The chain is built from TRBV14 and TRBJ2-7, with D unclear. The CDR3 runs to 14 residues. Trimming stripped 4 bases from V and 6 bases from J, with 16 bases between. Germline CDR1 is SGHDN and CDR2 is FVKESK. The CDR3 spells CASSPLSPALEQYF. CDR3 sequence (DNA): TGTGCCAGCAGCCCTCTCTCCCCCGCCCTCGAGCAGTACTTC.

V and J are TRBV25-1 and TRBJ2-1; 13 bases match TRBD2. Trimming removed 9 bases from V and 0 bases from J; junction bases left unmatched: 8. Germline CDR1 MGHDK, CDR2 SYGVNS. CDR3 size: 17 residues. Here the CDR3 DNA reads TGTGCCAGTACCGGGACTAGCGGGACCATCTCCTACAATGAGCAGTTCTTC. This sequence encodes CASTGTSGTISYNEQFF.

The J gene is TRBJ1-1, the V gene TRBV12-3 or TRBV12-4; the D is unclear. V lost 7 bases to trimming and J lost 5 bases, with 11 bases between them. The CDR3 extends over 12 amino acids. The CDR3 loop is CASTVGGTEAFF. Here the CDR3 DNA reads TGTGCCAGCACCGTCGGAGGTACTGAAGCTTTCTTT.

This clonotype was seen a handful of times. J is TRBJ2-3 and V is TRBV5-1; TRBD1 aligns across 11 bases. After removal of 4 bases from V and 3 bases from J, the junction contained 4 bases not matched to a gene. The germline V gene encodes CDR1 SGHRS and CDR2 YFSETQ. There are 15 residues in the CDR3. CDR3 nucleotide sequence: TGCGCCAGCAGCCAGGACAGGGGGCGGACAGATACGCAGTATTTT. Its translation: CASSQDRGRTDTQYF.

This clonotype has ten or more counts. The V and J genes are TRBV5-5 and TRBJ2-7; perhaps TRBD1 as D (5 bases). Germline CDR1 reads SGHKS; CDR2 reads YYEKEE (reference sequence). Trimming cost V 0 bases and J 3 bases, with 19 bases left between them. The CDR3 length is 17 residues. The DNA of the CDR3 is TGTGCCAGCAGCTTGGGGCAGGGCGGAGTCGTCAGCTACGAGCAGTACTTC. As protein: CASSLGQGGVVSYEQYF. Variable domain in full (rest from reference TRBV5-5 and TRBJ2-7): DAGVTQSPTHLIKTRGQQVTLRCSPISGHKSVSWYQQVLGQGPQFIFQYYEKEERGRGNFPDRFSARQFPNYSSELNVNALLLGDSALYLCASSLGQGGVVSYEQYFGPGTRLTVT.

This chain connects TRBV12-3 or TRBV12-4 to TRBJ2-1; D is possibly TRBD2 (5 bases). CDR3 size: 14 residues. V lost 4 bases and J 5 bases, leaving 12 bases between the germline ends. This CDR3 reads CASSWAGPDNEQFF. CDR3 DNA: TGTGCCAGCAGTTGGGCGGGTCCGGACAATGAGCAGTTCTTC.

Only a few counts were recorded for this clonotype. This sequence joins TRBV13 and TRBJ1-2; D gene uncertain. Germline V gives CDR1 PRHDT, CDR2 FYEKMQ (reference sequence). With 5 bases removed from V and 1 base from J, the gap between germline ends came to 14 bases. This CDR3 region has 15 residues. In DNA form, the CDR3 reads TGTGCCAGCAGCCCTACTGAGGTTTTTAACTATGGCTACACCTTC. Its protein product is CASSPTEVFNYGYTF.

The V gene is TRBV7-9, the J gene TRBJ2-1; possible D gene TRBD2, 7 bases. The CDR3 is made up of 12 amino acids. Germline V lookup: CDR1 SEHNR, CDR2 FQNEAQ (reference sequence). V lost 8 bases and J lost 7, with 12 bases in between. The CDR3 region is CASGGALNEQFF. The CDR3 region has the DNA TGTGCCAGCGGGGGGGCCTTAAATGAGCAGTTCTTC.

The V and J genes are TRBV21-1 and TRBJ1-1; the listed D gene, TRBD1, was not tested against the DNA. TRBV21-1 is tagged as a pseudogene. The CDR3 runs to 17 residues. CDR3 in amino acids: CASSYRGPDRPNTEAFF. As DNA, the CDR3 is TGTGCCAGCTCCTACCGGGGACCGGACAGGCCAAACACTGAAGCTTTCTTT.

V and J are TRBV9 and TRBJ1-1; TRBD1 matches 7 bases. V was pared by 5 bases and J by 6 bases, with 4 bases of the junction left unmatched. This CDR3 comprises 12 residues. Germline V gene data show CDR1 as SGDLS and CDR2 as YYNGEE. CDR3 residues: CASRGTEPEAFF. In DNA form, the CDR3 reads TGTGCCAGCAGGGGGACAGAGCCTGAAGCTTTCTTT.

The chain employs TRBV7-2 and TRBJ2-5; TRBD2 matches at 9 bases. Germline CDR1 reads SGHTA; CDR2 reads FQGNSA. The V segment lost 0 bases and the J segment 6 bases; nucleotides outside the gene matches: 5. CDR3 length: 15 amino acids. CDR3 protein: CASSLAASGVKTQYF. The CDR3 DNA reads TGTGCCAGCAGCTTAGCCGCTAGCGGGGTGAAGACCCAGTACTTC.

This clonotype was detected only a few times. The chain combines TRBV7-2 with TRBJ2-1, with 10 nucleotides matching TRBD2. This CDR3 has 15 amino acids. With 5 bases clipped from V and 12 bases from J, the junction kept 13 bases outside the gene matches. Per the germline V gene, CDR1 is SGHTA and CDR2 is FQGNSA. The CDR3 DNA is TGTGCCAGCAGCCCTCCGGGACTAGCGTACCATGGGCAGTTCTTC. Translation gives CASSPPGLAYHGQFF.

This clonotype was picked up a small number of times. This chain links TRBV9 with TRBJ1-1; D remains unclear. The CDR3 has 18 amino acids. V lost 3 bases and J 0 bases, leaving 21 bases between the germline ends. Per the germline V gene, CDR1 is SGDLS and CDR2 is YYNGEE. CDR3 residues: CASSGAPGSTKMNTEAFF. The CDR3, as DNA: TGTGCCAGCAGCGGAGCCCCCGGGAGCACCAAGATGAACACTGAAGCTTTCTTT. Full variable domain (outside the CDR3, taken from reference TRBV9 and TRBJ1-1): DSGVTQTPKHLITATGQRVTLRCSPRSGDLSVYWYQQSLDQGLQFLIQYYNGEERAKGNILERFSAQQFPDLHSELNLSSLELGDSALYFCASSGAPGSTKMNTEAFFGQGTRLTVV.

This clonotype was counted only a few times. V is TRBV5-1 and J is TRBJ1-5, with D possibly matching TRBD1 (6 bases). Per germline, CDR1 SGHRS and CDR2 YFSETQ. The germline V and J ends were trimmed by 4 bases and 1 base, with 12 bases remaining between them. The CDR3 is 15 residues long. The CDR3 here is CASSRTTGSNQPQHF. The CDR3 DNA follows: TGCGCCAGCAGCCGAACCACAGGGAGCAATCAGCCCCAGCATTTT.

Comments on this clonotype: One end of the junction fails to match germline, which may point to a read error. V usage is TRBV27 and J usage is TRBJ2-7; no firm D call. The CDR3 has 11 amino acids. The V gene's germline CDR1 is MNHEY and CDR2 SMNVEV (reference sequence). The CDR3 reads CASSLGYEKYF. The CDR3 DNA sequence: TGTGCCAGCAGCCTCGGCTACGAGAAGTACTTC.

The table lists this clonotype with many counts. This chain links TRBV4-1 with TRBJ2-2; maybe TRBD1 (5 bases). This CDR3 spans 14 amino acids. The V end was cut by 3 bases, the J end by 4 bases, with 9 bases between. CDR1 MGHRA and CDR2 YSYEKL come from the germline V gene. CDR3 amino acids: CASSHRQTTGELFF. As DNA, the CDR3 is TGCGCCAGCAGCCACCGACAGACCACCGGGGAGCTGTTTTTT.

V and J are TRBV9 and TRBJ2-3, with D perhaps being TRBD1 or TRBD2 (6 bases each). The CDR3 length is 15 residues. Germline values: CDR1 SGDLS, CDR2 YYNGEE. Trimming stripped 0 bases from V and 6 bases from J, with 14 bases between. The CDR3 nucleotides are TGTGCCAGCAGCGTAGAAGGAAGGGGGAGGGATACGCAGTATTTT. Amino acid sequence: CASSVEGRGRDTQYF. The whole variable domain, filled in from reference TRBV9 and TRBJ2-3, reads DSGVTQTPKHLITATGQRVTLRCSPRSGDLSVYWYQQSLDQGLQFLIQYYNGEERAKGNILERFSAQQFPDLHSELNLSSLELGDSALYFCASSVEGRGRDTQYFGPGTRLTVL.

This chain links TRBV10-2 with TRBJ2-3; 9 bases are shared with TRBD1. Germline trimming cut 1 base from V and 1 base from J; bases unmatched to any gene: 3. The CDR3 consists of 16 residues. From germline, CDR1 is WSHSY and CDR2 SAAADI. The CDR3 DNA sequence: TGCGCCAGCAGTGAGTACAGGGGGCTAGGCACAGATACGCAGTATTTT. Translating it yields CASSEYRGLGTDTQYF.

The rearrangement links TRBV5-6 to TRBJ1-5; D remains ambiguous. This CDR3 contains 13 residues. V was clipped by 2 bases and J by 3 bases, with 6 bases between them. Per germline, CDR1 SGHDT and CDR2 YYEEEE. The DNA of the CDR3 is TGTGCCAGCAGCTTAGTTGACAATCAGCCCCAGCATTTT. Translated, it gives CASSLVDNQPQHF.

This clonotype was picked up a small number of times. The V gene is TRBV7-8, the J gene TRBJ2-1; D remains ambiguous. V shed 3 bases and J shed 6 bases, with 9 bases lying between them. There are 13 residues in the CDR3. Germline V gives CDR1 SGHVS, CDR2 FQNEAQ. DNA of the CDR3: TGTGCCAGCAGCTTGGCGTGGGGCAATGAGCAGTTCTTC. This sequence encodes CASSLAWGNEQFF.

V usage is TRBV5-5 and J usage is TRBJ2-1, with a possible D match to TRBD2 (5 bases). CDR1 is SGHKS, CDR2 YYEKEE, per germline (reference sequence). The CDR3 is made up of 15 amino acids. V was cut by 5 bases and J by 2 bases, with 14 bases left in between. In nucleotides, the CDR3 is TGTGCCAGCAGACCAAAGGCACTAGCCTACAATGAGCAGTTCTTC. Translation: CASRPKALAYNEQFF.

DNA of the CDR3: TGTGCCAGCAGCTCACCGACTAGCGGTAATGAGCAGTTCTTC. The encoded protein is CASSSPTSGNEQFF. The V call is TRBV13, the J call TRBJ2-1, with 9 nucleotides matching TRBD2. The CDR3 has 14 residues. Germline V gene data show CDR1 as PRHDT and CDR2 as FYEKMQ (reference sequence). J lost 7 bases, V lost 4 bases, and 5 bases had no gene match.